This paragraph reports one T cell receptor (beta chain). This specimen comes from a study of patients and donors after allogeneic stem cell transplantation. TCRdb redid the calling of the RT-PCR reads with MiXCR, one entry per CDR3 protein. The sample has some 880,000 distinct CDR3 sequences, more than 15% seen once. CDR3 length: 13 residues. V lost 4 bases and J 4 bases, leaving 7 bases between the germline ends. The germline CDR1 and CDR2 sequences are MNHNS and SASEGT. Sequencing was done on a sample of blood, either unsorted or a sorted T cell fraction (not recorded which). This receptor was taken from a human donor who was either an allogeneic HSCT recipient or a stem cell or donor lymphocyte infusion donor (not recorded which). It is not recorded whose cells these are; they may come from a transplant donor. The chain joins TRBV6-1 to TRBJ2-2; possible D gene TRBD1, 5 bases. CDR3 amino acids: CASSARATGELFF. The CDR3 DNA sequence: TGTGCCAGCAGTGCCAGGGCCACCGGGGAGCTGTTTTTT.